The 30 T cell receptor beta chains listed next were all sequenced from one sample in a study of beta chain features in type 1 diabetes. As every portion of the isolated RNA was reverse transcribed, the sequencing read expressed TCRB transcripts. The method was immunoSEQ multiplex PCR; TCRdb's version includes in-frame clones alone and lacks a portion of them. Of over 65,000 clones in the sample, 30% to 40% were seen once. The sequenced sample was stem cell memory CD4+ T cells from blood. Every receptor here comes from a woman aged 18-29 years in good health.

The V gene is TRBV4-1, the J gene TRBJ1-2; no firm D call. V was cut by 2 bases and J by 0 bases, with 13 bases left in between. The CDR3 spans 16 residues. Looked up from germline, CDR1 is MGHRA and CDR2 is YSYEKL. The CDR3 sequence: CASSQPTRGANYGYTF. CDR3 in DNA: TGCGCCAGCAGCCAACCCACCCGCGGGGCTAACTATGGCTACACCTTC.

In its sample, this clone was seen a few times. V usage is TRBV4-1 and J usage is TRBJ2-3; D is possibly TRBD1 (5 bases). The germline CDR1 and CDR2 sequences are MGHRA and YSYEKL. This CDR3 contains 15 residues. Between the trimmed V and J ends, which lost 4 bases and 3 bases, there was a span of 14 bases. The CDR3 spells CASSRERGLTDTQYF. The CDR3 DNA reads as TGCGCCAGCAGCCGCGAAAGGGGCCTTACAGATACGCAGTATTTT.

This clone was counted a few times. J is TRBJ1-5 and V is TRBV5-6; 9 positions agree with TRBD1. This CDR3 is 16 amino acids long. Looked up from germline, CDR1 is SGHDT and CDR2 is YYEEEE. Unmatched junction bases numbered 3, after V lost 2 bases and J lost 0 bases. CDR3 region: CASSFNRGHSNQPQHF. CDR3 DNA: TGTGCCAGCAGCTTTAACAGGGGGCATAGCAATCAGCCCCAGCATTTT.

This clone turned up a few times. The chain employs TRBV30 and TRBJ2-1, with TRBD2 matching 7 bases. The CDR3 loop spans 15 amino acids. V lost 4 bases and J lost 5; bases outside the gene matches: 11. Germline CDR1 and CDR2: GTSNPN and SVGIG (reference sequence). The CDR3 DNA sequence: TGTGCCTGGACCCACAAGGGGCTAGCGGACAATGAGCAGTTCTTC. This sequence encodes CAWTHKGLADNEQFF.

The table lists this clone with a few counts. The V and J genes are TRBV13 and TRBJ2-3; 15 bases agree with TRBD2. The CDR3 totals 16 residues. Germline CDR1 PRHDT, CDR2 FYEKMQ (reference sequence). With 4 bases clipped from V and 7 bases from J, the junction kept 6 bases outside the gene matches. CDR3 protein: CASSSRTSGGVHTQYF. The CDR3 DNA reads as TGTGCCAGCAGCTCACGGACTAGCGGGGGGGTACATACGCAGTATTTT.

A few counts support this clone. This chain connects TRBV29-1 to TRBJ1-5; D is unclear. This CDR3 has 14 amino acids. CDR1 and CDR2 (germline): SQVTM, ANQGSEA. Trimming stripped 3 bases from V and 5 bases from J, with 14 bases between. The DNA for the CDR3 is TGCAGCGTTGATTCCTTCCAACTCCATCAGCCCCAGCATTTT. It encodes CSVDSFQLHQPQHF.

CDR3 bases: TGCGCCAGCAGCTTGAGAGCGCAAGAGACCCAGTACTTC. This translates into CASSLRAQETQYF. The J gene is TRBJ2-5, the V gene TRBV5-1, with no clear D. Germline CDR1 SGHRS, CDR2 YFSETQ. The CDR3 is 13 residues long. V was trimmed by 1 base and J by 2 bases, leaving 6 bases between them.

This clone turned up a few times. CDR3 sequence: CAISESAGSYEQYF. The CDR3 DNA is TGTGCCATCAGTGAGTCGGCAGGCTCCTACGAGCAGTACTTC. This sequence joins TRBV10-3 and TRBJ2-7; no clear D gene. V gave up 0 bases and J gave up 0 bases, with 6 bases separating them. The CDR3 runs to 14 residues. The germline V gene encodes CDR1 ENHRY and CDR2 SYGVKD.

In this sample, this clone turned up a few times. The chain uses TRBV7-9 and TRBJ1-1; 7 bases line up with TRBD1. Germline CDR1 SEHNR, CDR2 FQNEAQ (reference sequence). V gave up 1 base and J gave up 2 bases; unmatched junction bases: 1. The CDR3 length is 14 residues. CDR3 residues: CASSLGQGNTEAFF. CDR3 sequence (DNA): TGTGCCAGCAGCTTAGGACAGGGTAACACTGAAGCTTTCTTT.

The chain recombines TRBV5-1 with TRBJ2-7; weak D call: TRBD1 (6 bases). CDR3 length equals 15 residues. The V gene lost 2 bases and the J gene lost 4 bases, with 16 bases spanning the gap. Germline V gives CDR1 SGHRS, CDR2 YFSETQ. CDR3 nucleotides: TGCGCCAGCAGCTTCGGGGCAGGGGCTACATACGAGCAGTACTTC. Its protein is CASSFGAGATYEQYF.

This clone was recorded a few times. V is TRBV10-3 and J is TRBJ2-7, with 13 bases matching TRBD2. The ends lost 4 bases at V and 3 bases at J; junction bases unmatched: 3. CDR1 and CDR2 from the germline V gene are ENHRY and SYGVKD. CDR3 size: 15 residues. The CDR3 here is CAISGGLAGVYEQYF. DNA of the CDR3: TGTGCCATCAGTGGCGGACTAGCGGGGGTCTACGAGCAGTACTTC.

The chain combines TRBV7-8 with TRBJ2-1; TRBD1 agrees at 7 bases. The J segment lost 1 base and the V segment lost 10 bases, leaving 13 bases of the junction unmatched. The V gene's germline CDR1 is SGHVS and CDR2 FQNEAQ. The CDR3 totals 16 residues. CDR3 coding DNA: TGTGCCACCCTAATGGGACAGCCATTATCCTACAATGAGCAGTTCTTC. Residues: CATLMGQPLSYNEQFF.

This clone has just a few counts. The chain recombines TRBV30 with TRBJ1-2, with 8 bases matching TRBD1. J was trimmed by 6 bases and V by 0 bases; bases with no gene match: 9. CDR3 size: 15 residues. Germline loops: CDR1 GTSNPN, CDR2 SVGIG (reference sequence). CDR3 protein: CAWSVLAGGMNGYTF. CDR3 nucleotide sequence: TGTGCCTGGAGTGTCCTGGCAGGGGGCATGAATGGCTACACCTTC.

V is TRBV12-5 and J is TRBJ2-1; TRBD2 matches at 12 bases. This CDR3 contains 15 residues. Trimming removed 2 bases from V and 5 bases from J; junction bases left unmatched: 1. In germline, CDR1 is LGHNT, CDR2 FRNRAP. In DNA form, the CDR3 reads TGTGCTAGTGGTTTGACTAGCGGGGGGAACAATGAGCAGTTCTTC. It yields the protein CASGLTSGGNNEQFF.

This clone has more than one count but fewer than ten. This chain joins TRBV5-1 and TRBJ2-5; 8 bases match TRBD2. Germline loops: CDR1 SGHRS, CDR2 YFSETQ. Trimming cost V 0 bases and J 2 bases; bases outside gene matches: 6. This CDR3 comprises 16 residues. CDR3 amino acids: CASSLAGTRVQETQYF. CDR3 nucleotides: TGCGCCAGCAGCTTGGCCGGGACTAGGGTTCAAGAGACCCAGTACTTC.

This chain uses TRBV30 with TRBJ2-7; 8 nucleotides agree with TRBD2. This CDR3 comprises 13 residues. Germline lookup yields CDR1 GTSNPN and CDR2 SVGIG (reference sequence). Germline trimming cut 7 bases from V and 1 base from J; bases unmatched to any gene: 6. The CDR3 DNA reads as TGTGCCTACCGAGCGGGGGTTTCCTACGAGCAGTACTTC. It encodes CAYRAGVSYEQYF.

The CDR3 sequence is CASSLVPGEPQHF. The CDR3 DNA reads TGCGCCAGCAGCTTGGTGCCGGGGGAGCCCCAGCATTTT. The gene calls are TRBV5-1 and TRBJ1-5; D possibly corresponds to TRBD1 (5 bases). The CDR3 is made up of 13 amino acids. Germline assignment: CDR1 SGHRS and CDR2 YFSETQ. Trimming shortened V by 0 bases and J by 8 bases, and 9 bases separated the two germline ends.

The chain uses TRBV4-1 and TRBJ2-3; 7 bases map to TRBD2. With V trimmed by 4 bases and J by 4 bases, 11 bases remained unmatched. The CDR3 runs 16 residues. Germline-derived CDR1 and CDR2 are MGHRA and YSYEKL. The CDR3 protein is CASSLGGGSSADTQYF. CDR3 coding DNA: TGCGCCAGCAGCCTCGGAGGCGGGAGCTCGGCAGATACGCAGTATTTT.

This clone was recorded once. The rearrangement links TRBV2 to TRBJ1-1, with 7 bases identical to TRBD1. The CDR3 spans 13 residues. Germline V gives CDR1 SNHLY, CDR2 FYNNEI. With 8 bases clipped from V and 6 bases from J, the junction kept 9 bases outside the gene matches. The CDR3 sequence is CASLQGLSAEAFF. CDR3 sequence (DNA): TGTGCCAGCTTACAGGGGCTGAGCGCTGAAGCTTTCTTT. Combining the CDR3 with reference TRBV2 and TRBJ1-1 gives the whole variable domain EPEVTQTPSHQVTQMGQEVILRCVPISNHLYFYWYRQILGQKVEFLVSFYNNEISEKSEIFDDQFSVERPDGSNFTLKIRSTKLEDSAMYFCASLQGLSAEAFFGQGTRLTVV.

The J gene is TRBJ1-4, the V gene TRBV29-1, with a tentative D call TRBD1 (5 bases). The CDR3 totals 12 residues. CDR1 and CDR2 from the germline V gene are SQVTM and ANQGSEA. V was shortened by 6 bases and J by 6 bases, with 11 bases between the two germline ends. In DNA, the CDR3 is TGCAGCGTGGGCAGGGAGGATGAAAAACTGTTTTTT. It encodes CSVGREDEKLFF.

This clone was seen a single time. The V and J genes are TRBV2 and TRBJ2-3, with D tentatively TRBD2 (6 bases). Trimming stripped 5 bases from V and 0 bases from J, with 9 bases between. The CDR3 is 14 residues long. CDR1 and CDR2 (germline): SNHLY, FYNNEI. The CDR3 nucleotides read TGTGCCAGCAGTTCCGGGACTAGCACAGATACGCAGTATTTT. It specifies CASSSGTSTDTQYF. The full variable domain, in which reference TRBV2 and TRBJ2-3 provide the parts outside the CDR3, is EPEVTQTPSHQVTQMGQEVILRCVPISNHLYFYWYRQILGQKVEFLVSFYNNEISEKSEIFDDQFSVERPDGSNFTLKIRSTKLEDSAMYFCASSSGTSTDTQYFGPGTRLTVL.

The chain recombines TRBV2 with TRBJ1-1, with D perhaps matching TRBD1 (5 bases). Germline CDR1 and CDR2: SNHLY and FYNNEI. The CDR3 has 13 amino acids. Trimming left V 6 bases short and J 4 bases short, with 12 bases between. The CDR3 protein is CASRREGSTEAFF. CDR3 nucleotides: TGTGCCAGCAGGAGGGAGGGGAGCACTGAAGCTTTCTTT.

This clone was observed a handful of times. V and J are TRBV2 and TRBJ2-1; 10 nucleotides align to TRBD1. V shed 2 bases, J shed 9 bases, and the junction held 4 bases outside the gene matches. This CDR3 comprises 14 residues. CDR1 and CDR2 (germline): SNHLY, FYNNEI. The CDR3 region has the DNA TGTGCCAGCAGTGAATTGGGACAGGGGATTGAGCAGTTCTTC. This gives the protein CASSELGQGIEQFF. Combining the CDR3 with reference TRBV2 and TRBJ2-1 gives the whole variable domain EPEVTQTPSHQVTQMGQEVILRCVPISNHLYFYWYRQILGQKVEFLVSFYNNEISEKSEIFDDQFSVERPDGSNFTLKIRSTKLEDSAMYFCASSELGQGIEQFFGPGTRLTVL.

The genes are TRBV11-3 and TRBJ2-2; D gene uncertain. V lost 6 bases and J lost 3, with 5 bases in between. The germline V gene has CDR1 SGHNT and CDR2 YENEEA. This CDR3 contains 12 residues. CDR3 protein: CASSYYTGELFF. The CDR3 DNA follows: TGTGCCAGCAGTTACTACACCGGGGAGCTGTTTTTT. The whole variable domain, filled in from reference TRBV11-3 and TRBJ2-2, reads EAGVVQSPRYKIIEKKQPVAFWCNPISGHNTLYWYLQNLGQGPELLIRYENEEAVDDSQLPKDRFSAERLKGVDSTLKIQPAELGDSAVYLCASSYYTGELFFGEGSRLTVL.

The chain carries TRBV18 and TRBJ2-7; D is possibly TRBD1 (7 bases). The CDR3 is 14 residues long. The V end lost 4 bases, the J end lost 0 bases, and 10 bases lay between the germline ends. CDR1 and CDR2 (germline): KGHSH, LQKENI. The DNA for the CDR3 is TGTGCCAGCTCACGACAGGGAGGCTCCTACGAGCAGTACTTC. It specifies CASSRQGGSYEQYF.

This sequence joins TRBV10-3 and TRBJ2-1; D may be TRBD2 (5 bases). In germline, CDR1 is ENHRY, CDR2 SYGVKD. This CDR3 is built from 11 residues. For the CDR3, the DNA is TGTGCAAGCGGCGGTGACAATGAGCAGTTCTTC. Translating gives CASGGDNEQFF.

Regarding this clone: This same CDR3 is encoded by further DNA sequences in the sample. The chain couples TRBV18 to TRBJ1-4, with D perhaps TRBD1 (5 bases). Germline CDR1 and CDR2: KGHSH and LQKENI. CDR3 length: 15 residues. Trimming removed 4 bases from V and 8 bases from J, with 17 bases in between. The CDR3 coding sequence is TGTGCCAGCTCACTCTTGGGGGGAGCGGAAGAAAAACTGTTTTTT. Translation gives CASSLLGGAEEKLFF.

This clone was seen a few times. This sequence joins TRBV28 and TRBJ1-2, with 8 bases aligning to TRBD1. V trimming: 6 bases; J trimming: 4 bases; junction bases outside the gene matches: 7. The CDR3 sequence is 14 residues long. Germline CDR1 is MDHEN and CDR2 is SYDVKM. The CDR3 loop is CASSLGQGAYGYTF. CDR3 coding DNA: TGTGCCAGCAGCCTAGGACAGGGAGCCTATGGCTACACCTTC.

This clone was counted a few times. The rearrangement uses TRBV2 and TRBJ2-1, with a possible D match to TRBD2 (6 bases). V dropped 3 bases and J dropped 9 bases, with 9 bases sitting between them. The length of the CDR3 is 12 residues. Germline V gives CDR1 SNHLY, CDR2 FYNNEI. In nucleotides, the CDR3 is TGTGCCAGCAGTGAGCGGGGAGTTGAGCAGTTCTTC. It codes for CASSERGVEQFF. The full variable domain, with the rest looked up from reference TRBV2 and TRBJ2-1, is EPEVTQTPSHQVTQMGQEVILRCVPISNHLYFYWYRQILGQKVEFLVSFYNNEISEKSEIFDDQFSVERPDGSNFTLKIRSTKLEDSAMYFCASSERGVEQFFGPGTRLTVL.

The DNA for the CDR3 is TGTGCCTGCACCGGGGGAGGAACTGGTAATTCACCCCTCCACTTT. Translation: CACTGGGTGNSPLHF. J is TRBJ1-6 and V is TRBV30, with D possibly TRBD1 on 5 matching bases. This CDR3 contains 15 residues. V lost 6 bases to trimming and J lost 6 bases, with 18 bases between them. Per the germline V gene, CDR1 is GTSNPN and CDR2 is SVGIG (reference sequence).